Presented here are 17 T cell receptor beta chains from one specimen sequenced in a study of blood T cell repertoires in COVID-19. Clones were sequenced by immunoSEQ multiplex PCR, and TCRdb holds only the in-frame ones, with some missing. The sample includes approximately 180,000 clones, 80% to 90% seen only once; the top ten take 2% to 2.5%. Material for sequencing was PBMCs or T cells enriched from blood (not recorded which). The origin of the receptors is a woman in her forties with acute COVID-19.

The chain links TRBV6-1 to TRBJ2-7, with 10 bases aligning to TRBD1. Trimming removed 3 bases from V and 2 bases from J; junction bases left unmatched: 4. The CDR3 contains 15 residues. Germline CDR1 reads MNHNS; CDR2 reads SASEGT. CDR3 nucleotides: TGTGCCAGCAGTGACCGGGACAGGGGTACCTACGAGCAGTACTTC. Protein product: CASSDRDRGTYEQYF.

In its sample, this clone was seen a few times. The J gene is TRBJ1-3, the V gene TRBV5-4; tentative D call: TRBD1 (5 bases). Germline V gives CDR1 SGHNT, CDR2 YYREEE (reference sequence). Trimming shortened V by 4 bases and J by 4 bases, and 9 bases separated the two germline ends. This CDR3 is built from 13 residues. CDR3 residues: CASSRRGGNTIYF. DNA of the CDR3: TGTGCCAGCAGCCGCCGGGGGGGAAACACCATATATTTT.

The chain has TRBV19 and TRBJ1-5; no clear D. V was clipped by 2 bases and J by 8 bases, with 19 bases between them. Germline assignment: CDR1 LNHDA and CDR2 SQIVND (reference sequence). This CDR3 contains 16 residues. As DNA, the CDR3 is TGTGCCAGTAGTATATTAGTAGAGGGTTTGTATGAGCCCCAGCATTTT. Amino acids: CASSILVEGLYEPQHF.

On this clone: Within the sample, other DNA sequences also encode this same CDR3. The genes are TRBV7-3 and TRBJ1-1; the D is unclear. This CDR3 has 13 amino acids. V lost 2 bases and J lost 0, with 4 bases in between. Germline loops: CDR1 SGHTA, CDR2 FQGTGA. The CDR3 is CASSLSVNTEAFF. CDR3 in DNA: TGTGCCAGCAGCTTATCGGTGAACACTGAAGCTTTCTTT. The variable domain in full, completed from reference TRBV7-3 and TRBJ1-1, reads GAGVSQTPSNKVTEKGKYVELRCDPISGHTALYWYRQSLGQGPEFLIYFQGTGAADDSGLPNDRFFAVRPEGSVSTLKIQRTERGDSAVYLCASSLSVNTEAFFGQGTRLTVV.

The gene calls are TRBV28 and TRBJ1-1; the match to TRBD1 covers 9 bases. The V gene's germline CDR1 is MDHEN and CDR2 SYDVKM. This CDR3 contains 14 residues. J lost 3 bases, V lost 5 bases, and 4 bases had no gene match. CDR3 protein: CASSPTGGYTEAFF. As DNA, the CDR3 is TGTGCCAGCAGTCCCACAGGGGGCTACACTGAAGCTTTCTTT.

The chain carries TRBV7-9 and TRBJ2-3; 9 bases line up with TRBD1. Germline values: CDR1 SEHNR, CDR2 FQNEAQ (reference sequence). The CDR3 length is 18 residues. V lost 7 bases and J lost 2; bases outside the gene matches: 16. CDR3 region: CASTSGRDREHTTDTQYF. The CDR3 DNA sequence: TGTGCCAGCACCTCGGGGAGGGACAGGGAACATACCACAGATACGCAGTATTTT. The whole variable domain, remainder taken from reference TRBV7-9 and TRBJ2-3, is DTGVSQNPRHKITKRGQNVTFRCDPISEHNRLYWYRQTLGQGPEFLTYFQNEAQLEKSRLLSDRFSAERPKGSFSTLEIQRTEQGDSAMYLCASTSGRDREHTTDTQYFGPGTRLTVL.

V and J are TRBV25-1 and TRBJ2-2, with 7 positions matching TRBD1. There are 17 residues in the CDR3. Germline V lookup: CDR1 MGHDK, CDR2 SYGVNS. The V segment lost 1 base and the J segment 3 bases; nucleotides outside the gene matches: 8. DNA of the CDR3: TGTGCCAGCAGTGAATTCCGGACAGGACTGGACACCGGGGAGCTGTTTTTT. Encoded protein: CASSEFRTGLDTGELFF.

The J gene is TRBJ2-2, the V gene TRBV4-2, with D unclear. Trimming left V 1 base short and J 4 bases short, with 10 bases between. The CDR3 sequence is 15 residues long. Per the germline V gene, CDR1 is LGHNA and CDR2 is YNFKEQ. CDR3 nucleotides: TGTGCCAGCAGCCAAGTCCCAGACTCCACCGGGGAGCTGTTTTTT. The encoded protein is CASSQVPDSTGELFF.

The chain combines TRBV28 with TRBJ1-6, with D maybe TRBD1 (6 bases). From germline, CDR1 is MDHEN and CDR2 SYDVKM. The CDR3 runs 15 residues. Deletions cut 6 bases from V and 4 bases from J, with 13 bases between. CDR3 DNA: TGTGCCAGCAGCCGCGAACAGGGATATAATTCACCCCTCCACTTT. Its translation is CASSREQGYNSPLHF.

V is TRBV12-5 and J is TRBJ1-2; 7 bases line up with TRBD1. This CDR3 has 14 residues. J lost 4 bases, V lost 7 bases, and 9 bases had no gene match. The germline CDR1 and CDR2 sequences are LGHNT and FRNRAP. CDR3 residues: CASAPGDSIYGYTF. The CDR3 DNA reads TGTGCTAGTGCTCCGGGGGACAGTATCTATGGCTACACCTTC. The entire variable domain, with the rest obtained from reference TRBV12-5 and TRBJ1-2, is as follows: DARVTQTPRHKVTEMGQEVTMRCQPILGHNTVFWYRQTMMQGLELLAYFRNRAPLDDSGMPKDRFSAEMPDATLATLKIQPSEPRDSAVYFCASAPGDSIYGYTFGSGTRLTVV.

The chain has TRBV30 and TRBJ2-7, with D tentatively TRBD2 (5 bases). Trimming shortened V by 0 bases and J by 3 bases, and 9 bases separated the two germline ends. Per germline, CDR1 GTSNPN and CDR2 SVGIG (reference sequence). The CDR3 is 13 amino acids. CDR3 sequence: CAWSVGGGYEQYF. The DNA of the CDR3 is TGTGCCTGGAGTGTAGGAGGCGGCTACGAGCAGTACTTC.

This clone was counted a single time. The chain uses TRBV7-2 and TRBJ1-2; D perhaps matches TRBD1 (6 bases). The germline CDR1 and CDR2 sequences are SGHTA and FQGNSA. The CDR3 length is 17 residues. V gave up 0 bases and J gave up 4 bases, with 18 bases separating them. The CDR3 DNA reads TGTGCCAGCAGCTTAGCACTAAACAGGGCTGGCGGCTATGGCTACACCTTC. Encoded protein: CASSLALNRAGGYGYTF.

The CDR3 DNA sequence: TGCGCCAGCAGCCAAGACACAGGGCGATGGTACGAGCAGTACTTC. The encoded protein is CASSQDTGRWYEQYF. The chain employs TRBV4-1 and TRBJ2-7; D possibly corresponds to TRBD1 (6 bases). V was cut by 0 bases and J by 4 bases, with 13 bases left in between. The CDR3 spans 15 residues. CDR1 is MGHRA, CDR2 YSYEKL, per germline.

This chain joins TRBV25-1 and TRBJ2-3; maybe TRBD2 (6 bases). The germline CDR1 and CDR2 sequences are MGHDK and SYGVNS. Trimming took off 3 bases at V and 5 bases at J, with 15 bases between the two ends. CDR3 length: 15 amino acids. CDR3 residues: CASSDRVFGRDTQYF. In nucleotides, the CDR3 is TGTGCCAGCAGTGATCGTGTGTTCGGGAGAGATACGCAGTATTTT.

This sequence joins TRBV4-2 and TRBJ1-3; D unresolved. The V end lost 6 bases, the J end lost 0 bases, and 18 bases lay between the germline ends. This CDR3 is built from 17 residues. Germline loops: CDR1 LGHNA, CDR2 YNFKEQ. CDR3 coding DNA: TGTGCCAGCAGTGAGGTCGGTGCCCTAAGCTCTGGAAACACCATATATTTT. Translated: CASSEVGALSSGNTIYF.

CDR3 in amino acids: CASSLGTGILNEQYF. The CDR3, as DNA: TGTGCCAGCAGCTTAGGGACAGGGATCCTAAACGAGCAGTACTTC. V is TRBV5-6 and J is TRBJ2-7; TRBD1 agrees at 9 bases. The CDR3 sequence is 15 residues long. V shed 2 bases, J shed 5 bases, and the junction held 8 bases outside the gene matches. The germline gives CDR1 SGHDT, CDR2 YYEEEE.

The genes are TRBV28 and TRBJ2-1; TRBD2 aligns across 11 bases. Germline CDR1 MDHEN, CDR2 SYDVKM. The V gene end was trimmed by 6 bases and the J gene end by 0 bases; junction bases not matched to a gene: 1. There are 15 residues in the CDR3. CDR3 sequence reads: CASRGLAVSYNEQFF. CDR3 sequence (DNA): TGTGCCAGCAGGGGACTAGCGGTCTCCTACAATGAGCAGTTCTTC.